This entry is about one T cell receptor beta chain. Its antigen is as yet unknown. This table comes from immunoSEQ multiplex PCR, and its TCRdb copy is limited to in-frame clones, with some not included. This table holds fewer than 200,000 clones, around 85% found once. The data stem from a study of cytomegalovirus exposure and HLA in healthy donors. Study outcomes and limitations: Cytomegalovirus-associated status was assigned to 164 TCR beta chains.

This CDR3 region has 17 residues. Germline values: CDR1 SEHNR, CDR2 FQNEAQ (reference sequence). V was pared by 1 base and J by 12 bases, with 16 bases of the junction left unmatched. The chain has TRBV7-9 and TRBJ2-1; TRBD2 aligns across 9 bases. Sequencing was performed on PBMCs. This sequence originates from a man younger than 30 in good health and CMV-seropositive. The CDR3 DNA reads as TGTGCCAGCAGCTTAGATTCCGGGACTAGCCATTTTACTGGGCAGTTCTTC. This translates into CASSLDSGTSHFTGQFF.